The 18 T cell receptor beta chains below come from one sample, sequenced in a study of cytomegalovirus exposure and HLA in healthy donors. The table came from immunoSEQ multiplex PCR; TCRdb's copy has only in-frame clones and leaves some out. Among hundreds of thousands of clones listed, about 92% were seen once. What was sequenced was PBMCs. These receptors were collected from a woman aged 30 to 39 in good health and CMV-seronegative.

J is TRBJ2-4 and V is TRBV2; D gene unclear. V was clipped by 3 bases and J by 1 base, with 7 bases between them. The CDR3 covers 14 residues. Germline V gene data show CDR1 as SNHLY and CDR2 as FYNNEI. CDR3 nucleotide sequence: TGTGCCAGCAGTGATAGGATGGCCAAAAACATTCAGTACTTC. This encodes CASSDRMAKNIQYF. Full variable domain (outside the CDR3, taken from reference TRBV2 and TRBJ2-4): EPEVTQTPSHQVTQMGQEVILRCVPISNHLYFYWYRQILGQKVEFLVSFYNNEISEKSEIFDDQFSVERPDGSNFTLKIRSTKLEDSAMYFCASSDRMAKNIQYFGAGTRLSVL.

This chain connects TRBV29-1 to TRBJ2-2; D is possibly TRBD2 (5 bases). The CDR3 contains 13 residues. Germline CDR1 SQVTM, CDR2 ANQGSEA. Trimming stripped 1 base from V and 6 bases from J, with 9 bases between. DNA of the CDR3: TGCAGCGTTGAAGTCTCCGGGGCCGGGGAGCTGTTTTTT. Its protein product is CSVEVSGAGELFF.

The chain carries TRBV5-1 and TRBJ1-1; D is unresolved. The CDR3 extends over 16 amino acids. Germline CDR1 reads SGHRS; CDR2 reads YFSETQ. V was clipped by 0 bases and J by 3 bases, with 15 bases between them. DNA of the CDR3: TGCGCCAGCAGCTTGGACTCACTTGGCTCCTACACTGAAGCTTTCTTT. Translating gives CASSLDSLGSYTEAFF. The full variable domain, with the rest looked up from reference TRBV5-1 and TRBJ1-1, is KAGVTQTPRYLIKTRGQQVTLSCSPISGHRSVSWYQQTPGQGLQFLFEYFSETQRNKGNFPGRFSGRQFSNSRSEMNVSTLELGDSALYLCASSLDSLGSYTEAFFGQGTRLTVV.

The rearrangement uses TRBV5-6 and TRBJ2-7; D remains unclear. CDR1 is SGHDT, CDR2 YYEEEE, per germline. The CDR3 consists of 14 residues. The V end was cut by 4 bases, the J end by 3 bases, with 14 bases between. CDR3 sequence (DNA): TGTGCCAGCAGCCCGGAGAGGTTTGACTACGAGCAGTACTTC. It yields the protein CASSPERFDYEQYF.

The V gene is TRBV27, the J gene TRBJ2-5, with TRBD1 matching 10 bases. V lost 5 bases to trimming and J lost 4 bases; unmatched junction nucleotides: 4. The CDR3 contains 14 residues. Looked up from germline, CDR1 is MNHEY and CDR2 is SMNVEV (reference sequence). CDR3 sequence reads: CASSRQGARETQYF. CDR3 nucleotide sequence: TGTGCCAGCAGTCGACAGGGGGCAAGAGAGACCCAGTACTTC.

This clone was seen only once. V usage is TRBV30 and J usage is TRBJ2-7; D remains ambiguous. The CDR3 totals 14 residues. CDR1 and CDR2 (germline): GTSNPN, SVGIG (reference sequence). The V gene lost 0 bases and the J gene lost 0 bases, with 9 bases spanning the gap. The CDR3, as DNA: TGTGCCTGGAGTGTCCTTTCTAACTCCTACGAGCAGTACTTC. This codes for CAWSVLSNSYEQYF.

The V and J genes are TRBV5-1 and TRBJ2-1; a possible D gene is TRBD2 (5 bases). The germline V and J ends were trimmed by 6 bases and 5 bases, with 15 bases remaining between them. CDR3 length equals 14 residues. Germline V gene lookup returns CDR1 SGHRS and CDR2 YFSETQ. CDR3: CASKEEGSNNEQFF. For the CDR3, the DNA is TGCGCCAGCAAGGAAGAGGGCTCGAACAATGAGCAGTTCTTC. Full variable domain (missing parts from reference TRBV5-1 and TRBJ2-1): KAGVTQTPRYLIKTRGQQVTLSCSPISGHRSVSWYQQTPGQGLQFLFEYFSETQRNKGNFPGRFSGRQFSNSRSEMNVSTLELGDSALYLCASKEEGSNNEQFFGPGTRLTVL.

The chain joins TRBV2 to TRBJ2-1, with a weak D call TRBD2 (7 bases). The germline V and J ends were trimmed by 7 bases and 0 bases, with 19 bases remaining between them. Germline V gene data show CDR1 as SNHLY and CDR2 as FYNNEI. This CDR3 comprises 17 residues. This CDR3 reads CASTTRAGQRSYNEQFF. CDR3 sequence (DNA): TGTGCCAGCACCACCAGAGCGGGACAACGCTCCTACAATGAGCAGTTCTTC.

V is TRBV7-8 and J is TRBJ2-7; D is perhaps TRBD1 (6 bases). This CDR3 is built from 14 residues. V was pared by 4 bases and J by 0 bases, with 10 bases between. Looked up from germline, CDR1 is SGHVS and CDR2 is FQNEAQ. This chain's CDR3 is CASSSTGTSYEQYF. In nucleotides, the CDR3 is TGTGCCAGCAGCTCGACAGGCACCTCCTACGAGCAGTACTTC.

The V call is TRBV4-3, the J call TRBJ2-3; tentative D call: TRBD2 (6 bases). Germline V lookup: CDR1 LGHNA, CDR2 YSLEER. This CDR3 has 15 amino acids. Trimming took off 0 bases at V and 8 bases at J, with 15 bases between the two ends. The CDR3 DNA reads TGCGCCAGCAGCCAAGATTGGGTCGGGAGTGCTACGCAGTATTTT. Translated: CASSQDWVGSATQYF.

This clone is medium-sized by share. The chain recombines TRBV5-6 with TRBJ2-7; 8 bases map to TRBD1. Germline-derived CDR1 and CDR2 are SGHDT and YYEEEE. The CDR3 contains 16 residues. V lost 2 bases and J lost 2; bases outside the gene matches: 9. This CDR3 is CASSLGGGQGPYEQYF. The CDR3 DNA reads TGTGCCAGCAGCTTAGGGGGAGGACAGGGACCCTACGAGCAGTACTTC.

This chain connects TRBV27 to TRBJ1-5, with D perhaps matching TRBD1 (5 bases). The CDR3 runs to 14 residues. V was pared by 0 bases and J by 4 bases, with 7 bases between. The V gene's germline CDR1 is MNHEY and CDR2 SMNVEV (reference sequence). CDR3 nucleotide sequence: TGTGCCAGCAGTTTATCGGGGGTAAATCAGCCCCAGCATTTT. This translates into CASSLSGVNQPQHF.

The rearrangement links TRBV18 to TRBJ1-5; D is uncertain. CDR1 and CDR2 (germline): KGHSH, LQKENI. V was pared by 6 bases and J by 3 bases, with 21 bases between. The CDR3 length is 17 residues. DNA of the CDR3: TGTGCCAGCTCCCTGATAGCCTCTCTAGGGCTCAATCAGCCCCAGCATTTT. Its protein is CASSLIASLGLNQPQHF. The full variable domain, with the rest looked up from reference TRBV18 and TRBJ1-5, is NAGVMQNPRHLVRRRGQEARLRCSPMKGHSHVYWYRQLPEEGLKFMVYLQKENIIDESGMPKERFSAEFPKEGPSILRIQQVVRGDSAAYFCASSLIASLGLNQPQHFGDGTRLSIL.

This chain links TRBV25-1 with TRBJ2-5, with TRBD2 matching over 7 bases. V was clipped by 3 bases and J by 5 bases; unmatched bases: 3. This CDR3 has 13 amino acids. The germline CDR1 and CDR2 sequences are MGHDK and SYGVNS. The CDR3 nucleotides are TGTGCCAGCAGTGACTGGGGAGGGGAGACCCAGTACTTC. This codes for CASSDWGGETQYF.

The genes are TRBV29-1 and TRBJ2-4; 7 nucleotides line up with TRBD1. The V gene end was trimmed by 8 bases and the J gene end by 6 bases; junction bases not matched to a gene: 16. The germline V gene has CDR1 SQVTM and CDR2 ANQGSEA. The CDR3 totals 15 residues. The CDR3 reads CSPPRDSGLRNIQYF. The CDR3 nucleotides are TGCAGCCCCCCCCGGGACAGCGGACTTCGAAACATTCAGTACTTC.

CDR3 amino acids: CASSFPTEAKGYTF. The CDR3, as DNA: TGTGCCAGCAGTTTCCCGACAGAGGCGAAGGGCTACACCTTC. This chain uses TRBV28 with TRBJ1-2, with TRBD1 as a possible D gene (5 bases). V lost 3 bases to trimming and J lost 8 bases, with 16 bases between them. This CDR3 region has 14 residues. Germline V gene lookup returns CDR1 MDHEN and CDR2 SYDVKM.

The gene calls are TRBV11-2 and TRBJ2-3; the D gene is possibly TRBD1 (6 bases). CDR1 and CDR2 from the germline V gene are SGHAT and FQNNGV. This CDR3 contains 14 residues. The V gene lost 5 bases and the J gene lost 2 bases, with 11 bases spanning the gap. The CDR3 loop reads CASSKDSATDTQYF. CDR3 nucleotide sequence: TGTGCCAGCAGCAAGGACAGTGCCACAGATACGCAGTATTTT.

This chain joins TRBV7-6 and TRBJ2-7; a weak D match, TRBD1 (5 bases). V lost 0 bases to trimming and J lost 7 bases, with 13 bases between them. CDR1 and CDR2 from the germline V gene are SGHVS and FNYEAQ. This CDR3 has 14 residues. The CDR3 DNA sequence: TGTGCCAGCAGCTTAGCAACGGAACCAGGGGAGCAGTACTTC. Translation gives CASSLATEPGEQYF. Drawing the rest from reference TRBV7-6 and TRBJ2-7, the complete variable domain is GAGVSQSPRYKVTKRGQDVALRCDPISGHVSLYWYRQALGQGPEFLTYFNYEAQQDKSGLPNDRFSAERPEGSISTLTIQRTEQRDSAMYRCASSLATEPGEQYFGPGTRLTVT.